The 24 T cell receptor beta chains below all came from one sample that was sequenced in a study of blood T cells in healthy people across ages. Combining a sample-barcoded 5' primer with a J-beta primer mix, a second PCR ran for roughly 7 to 11 cycles. Each CDR3 protein is one row after TCRdb ran MiXCR on the 5' RACE reads. Of 800,000 to 1,300,000 distinct CDR3 sequences in the sample, under 30% were seen once. The same specimen was also included in a second study, on T cells of mothers and their children.

Material: blood. The origin of the receptors is a girl aged 2 to 10 in good health.

The chain couples TRBV4-2 to TRBJ2-5, with D unclear. Germline loops: CDR1 LGHNA, CDR2 YNFKEQ. Trimming pared 1 base from V and 5 bases from J, leaving 11 bases between. CDR3 size: 14 residues. In DNA form, the CDR3 reads TGTGCCAGCAGCCAAGGACTGTCCTTGGAGACCCAGTACTTC. It is translated as CASSQGLSLETQYF.

V gene TRBV14 combines with J gene TRBJ2-1; D not certain. Germline loops: CDR1 SGHDN, CDR2 FVKESK. Between the trimmed V and J ends, which lost 0 bases and 8 bases, there was a span of 14 bases. The CDR3 runs to 15 residues. The CDR3: CASSQDLSALDEQFF. For the CDR3, the DNA is TGTGCCAGCAGCCAAGATTTGTCGGCTTTGGATGAGCAGTTCTTC.

The CDR3 region has the DNA TGTGCCAGCAGCATATCCTTAGTGGAGACCCAGTACTTC. Translation gives CASSISLVETQYF. The rearrangement joins TRBV7-3 to TRBJ2-5; D is unresolved. Per germline, CDR1 SGHTA and CDR2 FQGTGA. This CDR3 comprises 13 residues. Trimming took off 5 bases at V and 5 bases at J, with 12 bases between the two ends.

The V and J genes are TRBV13 and TRBJ2-7, with 7 bases lining up with TRBD1. CDR1 is PRHDT, CDR2 FYEKMQ, per germline (reference sequence). V shed 8 bases and J 4 bases; nucleotides not matched to a gene: 14. The CDR3 has 15 amino acids. The CDR3: CASAIRTGTEYEQYF. DNA for the CDR3: TGTGCCAGCGCTATCCGGACCGGGACAGAGTACGAGCAGTACTTC.

The chain joins TRBV4-3 to TRBJ1-1, with 7 bases identical to TRBD1. Germline V gene data show CDR1 as LGHNA and CDR2 as YSLEER. V trimming: 1 base; J trimming: 7 bases; junction bases outside the gene matches: 9. This CDR3 has 15 residues. The CDR3 spells CASSQGLRGPFEAFF. DNA of the CDR3: TGCGCCAGCAGCCAAGGGCTTAGGGGGCCATTTGAAGCTTTCTTT.

A few counts support this clonotype. The chain couples TRBV5-1 to TRBJ2-2, with TRBD2 as a possible D gene (5 bases). Germline V gives CDR1 SGHRS, CDR2 YFSETQ. Trimming removed 4 bases at V and 5 bases at J, with 9 bases between. CDR3 length: 13 residues. This CDR3 is CASSDSVTGELFF. CDR3 bases: TGCGCCAGCAGCGATAGCGTGACCGGGGAGCTGTTTTTT.

In its sample, this clonotype was seen a few times. The CDR3 sequence: CASSWGTGQYF. The CDR3 nucleotides are TGTGCCAGCAGTTGGGGGACAGGGCAGTACTTC. The chain recombines TRBV6-5 with TRBJ2-7; TRBD1 matches 8 bases. The length of the CDR3 is 11 residues. Germline trimming cut 4 bases from V and 9 bases from J; bases unmatched to any gene: 2. Germline CDR1 MNHEY, CDR2 SVGAGI.

There are a few counts of this clonotype. The chain combines TRBV4-1 with TRBJ2-1, with TRBD2 matching 8 bases. After removal of 6 bases from V and 9 bases from J, the junction contained 10 bases not matched to a gene. Germline-derived CDR1 and CDR2 are MGHRA and YSYEKL. The CDR3 covers 14 residues. CDR3 region: CASSRDAGLGEQFF. DNA for the CDR3: TGCGCCAGCAGTAGGGATGCGGGACTAGGTGAGCAGTTCTTC.

This clonotype has just a few counts. The gene calls are TRBV29-1 and TRBJ2-2; 7 bases align to TRBD2. CDR3 length equals 13 residues. V lost 7 bases to trimming and J lost 5 bases; unmatched junction nucleotides: 7. Germline assignment: CDR1 SQVTM and CDR2 ANQGSEA. The CDR3 DNA sequence: TGCAGCGCTGGGGGGGGAGCGACCGGGGAGCTGTTTTTT. This gives the protein CSAGGGATGELFF.

The V gene is TRBV29-1, the J gene TRBJ2-1, with D perhaps TRBD1 or TRBD2 (7 bases each). The CDR3 sequence is 13 residues long. The V and J ends lost 2 bases and 7 bases respectively, with 12 bases between them. The germline V gene has CDR1 SQVTM and CDR2 ANQGSEA. CDR3 DNA sequence: TGCAGCGTTGAACCAGGGGGGGAAAATGAGCAGTTCTTC. Protein: CSVEPGGENEQFF.

This clonotype was observed a handful of times. This chain uses TRBV10-3 with TRBJ2-1, with D unclear. The DNA end lines up better with TRBJ2-5; the J call may be wrong. The germline gives CDR1 ENHRY, CDR2 SYGVKD. The CDR3 consists of 15 residues. The DNA for the CDR3 is TGTGCCTCCCGAAGGGTCCAGTCTACTCAAGAGACCCAGTACTTC. Translation: CASRRVQSTQETQYF.

V usage is TRBV11-3 and J usage is TRBJ2-1; 13 bases match TRBD2. J lost 2 bases, V lost 5 bases, and 3 bases had no gene match. CDR3 length: 16 amino acids. Per the germline V gene, CDR1 is SGHNT and CDR2 is YENEEA. CDR3 sequence: CASSATSGGAYNEQFF. The CDR3 nucleotides are TGTGCCAGCAGCGCAACTAGCGGGGGGGCCTACAATGAGCAGTTCTTC. The full variable domain, with the rest looked up from reference TRBV11-3 and TRBJ2-1, is EAGVVQSPRYKIIEKKQPVAFWCNPISGHNTLYWYLQNLGQGPELLIRYENEEAVDDSQLPKDRFSAERLKGVDSTLKIQPAELGDSAVYLCASSATSGGAYNEQFFGPGTRLTVL.

This chain joins TRBV2 and TRBJ1-1; unclear D gene. CDR3 length: 14 amino acids. The V gene lost 6 bases and the J gene lost 0 bases, with 11 bases spanning the gap. Per germline, CDR1 SNHLY and CDR2 FYNNEI. The CDR3 sequence: CASREEELNTEAFF. The DNA of the CDR3 is TGTGCCAGCAGGGAGGAGGAGCTGAACACTGAAGCTTTCTTT.

This clonotype was seen a handful of times. The chain is built from TRBV6-5 and TRBJ2-5; 7 bases are a match to TRBD1. The CDR3 is 14 residues long. The germline CDR1 and CDR2 sequences are MNHEY and SVGAGI. The V gene end was trimmed by 6 bases and the J gene end by 7 bases; junction bases not matched to a gene: 11. CDR3 sequence reads: CASRRGQASGTQYF. The CDR3 region has the DNA TGTGCCAGCAGGAGGGGGCAGGCCAGTGGGACCCAGTACTTC.

This clonotype showed up just a few times. This chain connects TRBV7-9 to TRBJ2-1; 13 bases align to TRBD2. V shed 5 bases and J 0 bases; nucleotides not matched to a gene: 10. CDR3 length: 19 amino acids. CDR1 is SEHNR, CDR2 FQNEAQ, per germline (reference sequence). Here the CDR3 reads CASSPRGLAGMGSYNEQFF. CDR3 coding DNA: TGTGCCAGCAGCCCACGGGGACTAGCGGGAATGGGCTCCTACAATGAGCAGTTCTTC.

In this sample, this clonotype turned up a few times. This chain links TRBV29-1 with TRBJ1-5; 10 bases are a match to TRBD1. Trimming at V came to 7 bases and at J to 5 bases, leaving 8 bases not matched to a gene. The CDR3 is made up of 14 amino acids. From germline, CDR1 is SQVTM and CDR2 ANQGSEA. The CDR3 spells CSAAGQGSDQPQHF. DNA of the CDR3: TGCAGCGCGGCGGGACAGGGGAGCGATCAGCCCCAGCATTTT.

The chain employs TRBV28 and TRBJ1-2; D remains unclear. V was pared by 2 bases and J by 5 bases, with 12 bases between. The CDR3 is 14 residues long. CDR1 is MDHEN, CDR2 SYDVKM, per germline. This CDR3 is CASSLLGEPYGYTF. CDR3 DNA: TGTGCCAGCAGTTTACTCGGGGAGCCTTATGGCTACACCTTC.

This clonotype appeared a few times. The chain carries TRBV2 and TRBJ2-4; the D gene could be TRBD1 or TRBD2 (5 bases each). V was trimmed by 4 bases and J by 6 bases, leaving 22 bases between them. The length of the CDR3 is 17 residues. Germline CDR1 reads SNHLY; CDR2 reads FYNNEI. The CDR3 loop is CASSVDHLLGTGNIQYF. CDR3 in DNA: TGTGCCAGCAGTGTTGATCATCTTCTGGGGACGGGAAACATTCAGTACTTC.

The V gene is TRBV2, the J gene TRBJ2-1; a possible D gene is TRBD2 (5 bases). The V end lost 1 base, the J end lost 1 base, and 11 bases lay between the germline ends. The CDR3 has 16 residues. Germline loops: CDR1 SNHLY, CDR2 FYNNEI. The CDR3 nucleotides read TGTGCCAGCAGTGAAGAGGATAGCGAATCCTACAATGAGCAGTTCTTC. It specifies CASSEEDSESYNEQFF.

This clonotype has more than one count but fewer than ten. This chain links TRBV9 with TRBJ2-1; D is uncertain. The V gene lost 4 bases and the J gene lost 6 bases, with 11 bases spanning the gap. The CDR3 is made up of 13 amino acids. CDR1 and CDR2 (germline): SGDLS, YYNGEE. Here the CDR3 reads CASSRSLSNEQFF. CDR3 DNA sequence: TGTGCCAGCAGCAGGAGTCTGAGCAATGAGCAGTTCTTC.

The chain carries TRBV20-1 and TRBJ2-5, with D possibly being TRBD2 (6 bases). The end of the DNA is better explained by TRBJ2-7, so the J call may be wrong. The CDR3 runs 12 residues. The germline CDR1 and CDR2 sequences are DFQATT and SNEGSKA (reference sequence). The DNA of the CDR3 is TGCAGTGCTAGCGGGAGTTTCAACGAGCAGTACTTC. Translation: CSASGSFNEQYF.

The chain carries TRBV20-1 and TRBJ2-5; no definite D call. Near its end, the DNA agrees better with TRBJ2-7, so the J call may be wrong. The germline V gene encodes CDR1 DFQATT and CDR2 SNEGSKA (reference sequence). This CDR3 is 13 amino acids long. CDR3 sequence reads: CSARDYGSYEQYF. The CDR3 coding sequence is TGCAGTGCTAGAGATTACGGATCCTACGAGCAGTACTTC.

The table lists this clonotype with a few counts. V and J are TRBV13 and TRBJ2-5; TRBD2 agrees at 7 bases. The CDR3 is 16 residues long. Germline lookup yields CDR1 PRHDT and CDR2 FYEKMQ (reference sequence). J was trimmed by 5 bases and V by 0 bases; bases with no gene match: 9. CDR3 loop: CASSLGGLAAGETQYF. Here the CDR3 DNA reads TGTGCCAGCAGCTTAGGCGGTCTAGCGGCGGGGGAGACCCAGTACTTC.

This clonotype turned up a few times. This chain links TRBV20-1 with TRBJ1-4; D gene ambiguous. CDR1 is DFQATT, CDR2 SNEGSKA, per germline (reference sequence). The V and J ends lost 3 bases and 0 bases respectively, with 11 bases between them. This CDR3 is 15 amino acids long. CDR3 bases: TGCAGTGCTAGTTCCAACAGTCCAACTAATGAAAAACTGTTTTTT. Translation: CSASSNSPTNEKLFF.